Below, 17 T cell receptor beta chains from the same sample are listed, as sequenced in a study of T cells in Graves' hyperthyroidism and ophthalmopathy. TCR beta CDR3 region amplification was performed from RNA transcripts. First-round RT-PCR of the TCR CDR3 relied on the HTBI primer set. Via MiXCR, TCRdb re-called the multiplex PCR reads, giving one row per CDR3 protein. The data show some 380,000 distinct CDR3 sequences, approximately 13% seen once. The sequenced material came from blood. The receptors here all came from a man younger than 40 with Graves' hyperthyroidism that later progressed to Graves' ophthalmopathy.

The CDR3 DNA follows: TGTGCCAGCAGCGTTCGGGCGAATTCACCCCTCCACTTT. Its translation is CASSVRANSPLHF. The chain has TRBV9 and TRBJ1-6; D not resolved. From germline, CDR1 is SGDLS and CDR2 YYNGEE. There are 13 residues in the CDR3. V lost 2 bases and J 7 bases, leaving 7 bases between the germline ends. The complete variable domain, with remaining parts taken from reference TRBV9 and TRBJ1-6, reads DSGVTQTPKHLITATGQRVTLRCSPRSGDLSVYWYQQSLDQGLQFLIQYYNGEERAKGNILERFSAQQFPDLHSELNLSSLELGDSALYFCASSVRANSPLHFGNGTRLTVT.

The chain combines TRBV6-1 with TRBJ1-1; D gene uncertain. Germline V gene data show CDR1 as MNHNS and CDR2 as SASEGT. The V gene lost 8 bases and the J gene lost 1 base, with 8 bases spanning the gap. This CDR3 is 12 amino acids long. The CDR3 spells CASAQRNTEAFF. In DNA form, the CDR3 reads TGTGCCAGCGCACAGAGGAACACTGAAGCTTTCTTT.

This rearrangement joins TRBV5-5 to TRBJ1-3, with TRBD1 matching over 7 bases. The junction had 7 bases not matched to a gene; V was cut back by 4 bases and J by 0 bases. This CDR3 is built from 16 residues. The germline CDR1 and CDR2 sequences are SGHKS and YYEKEE (reference sequence). The CDR3, as DNA: TGTGCCAGCAGCCCCTACCGGGACAGCTCTGGAAACACCATATATTTT. Its translation is CASSPYRDSSGNTIYF.

With regard to this clonotype: One end of the junction is discordant with germline, which a read error may explain. This chain links TRBV7-9 with TRBJ2-7; D remains ambiguous. The CDR3 totals 12 residues. Germline CDR1 is SEHNR and CDR2 is FQNEAQ (reference sequence). The CDR3 loop reads CANSKDHYEQYF. The DNA of the CDR3 is TGTGCCAACAGCAAGGACCACTACGAGCAGTACTTC.

With regard to this clonotype: Germline and junction disagree at one end, which may indicate a read error. The chain carries TRBV7-9 and TRBJ2-5; TRBD2 matches at 11 bases. The CDR3 length is 15 residues. The germline gives CDR1 SEHNR, CDR2 FQNEAQ (reference sequence). CDR3 sequence: CASNLDGTSGETQYF. CDR3 DNA: TGTGCCAGCAACTTAGACGGGACTAGCGGCGAGACCCAGTACTTC.

This clonotype has just a few counts. The chain carries TRBV4-2 and TRBJ2-7; maybe TRBD2 (5 bases). Germline-derived CDR1 and CDR2 are LGHNA and YNFKEQ. The ends were cut back, 3 bases at V and 1 base at J, with 7 bases in the middle. There are 13 residues in the CDR3. CDR3 in DNA: TGTGCCAGCAGCCAGAGGGTATCCTACGAGCAGTACTTC. Translated: CASSQRVSYEQYF.

This clonotype was recorded a few times. CDR3 sequence (DNA): TGTGCCAGCAGCTTCCCCCTGACAGGCGGGGGCACTGAAGCTTTCTTT. As protein: CASSFPLTGGGTEAFF. The V call is TRBV11-3, the J call TRBJ1-1, with D perhaps matching TRBD1 (6 bases). The CDR3 has 16 amino acids. V was clipped by 3 bases and J by 4 bases, with 18 bases between them. Germline-derived CDR1 and CDR2 are SGHNT and YENEEA. The whole variable domain, filled in from reference TRBV11-3 and TRBJ1-1, reads EAGVVQSPRYKIIEKKQPVAFWCNPISGHNTLYWYLQNLGQGPELLIRYENEEAVDDSQLPKDRFSAERLKGVDSTLKIQPAELGDSAVYLCASSFPLTGGGTEAFFGQGTRLTVV.

The table lists this clonotype with a few counts. The V gene is TRBV7-3, the J gene TRBJ1-2, with 10 bases identical to TRBD1. V trimming: 3 bases; J trimming: 7 bases; junction bases outside the gene matches: 8. The CDR3 length is 15 residues. Germline V gene lookup returns CDR1 SGHTA and CDR2 FQGTGA. The CDR3 nucleotides read TGTGCCAGCAGCTTCCGGACAGGGGGGTTCTCTGGCTACACCTTC. Residues: CASSFRTGGFSGYTF.

Ten or more counts support this clonotype. The chain couples TRBV5-1 to TRBJ1-3; 7 nucleotides align to TRBD1. Trimming took 2 bases from V and 3 from J; bases not matched to a gene: 5. The CDR3 contains 15 residues. CDR1 SGHRS and CDR2 YFSETQ come from the germline V gene. The CDR3 reads CASSFEGGVGNTIYF. The CDR3 bases are TGCGCCAGCAGCTTCGAAGGGGGCGTTGGAAACACCATATATTTT.

This clonotype was observed many times. V gene TRBV5-1 combines with J gene TRBJ1-3; the D gene is possibly TRBD1 (5 bases). This CDR3 region has 16 residues. Trimming pared 1 base from V and 2 bases from J, leaving 13 bases between. The germline V gene has CDR1 SGHRS and CDR2 YFSETQ. The DNA for the CDR3 is TGCGCCAGCAGCTTGTTCGGGAGGGGCACTGGAAACACCATATATTTT. Translation gives CASSLFGRGTGNTIYF.

This clonotype came up many times. The chain links TRBV18 to TRBJ1-1; 9 bases match TRBD1. The CDR3 extends over 14 amino acids. CDR1 and CDR2 (germline): KGHSH, LQKENI. V lost 8 bases to trimming and J lost 1 base; unmatched junction nucleotides: 5. CDR3 protein: CASTPQGANTEAFF. CDR3 nucleotides: TGTGCCAGCACGCCACAGGGGGCGAACACTGAAGCTTTCTTT.

This clonotype showed up many times. This rearrangement joins TRBV20-1 to TRBJ2-7; a possible D gene is TRBD1 (6 bases). This CDR3 spans 14 amino acids. Deletions cut 0 bases from V and 6 bases from J, with 15 bases between. Germline V gene sequence: CDR1 DFQATT, CDR2 SNEGSKA (reference sequence). In DNA, the CDR3 is TGCAGTGCTAGAGATCCACAGGGCGGTGGCGAGCAGTACTTC. As protein: CSARDPQGGGEQYF.

This clonotype appeared a few times. Just one base apart from a much larger clone, this may be a read error. The chain combines TRBV27 with TRBJ2-2; D is ambiguous. There are 15 residues in the CDR3. From germline, CDR1 is MNHEY and CDR2 SMNVEV (reference sequence). Trimming removed 5 bases at V and 5 bases at J, with 15 bases between. The CDR3 loop is CASSPRNVGTGELFF. DNA of the CDR3: TGTGCCAGCAGTCCGCGGAACGTAGGAACCGGGGAGCTGTTTTTT.

The CDR3 DNA sequence: TGCAGTGCTAGTCGTCGGGGGGCACAAGAGACCCAGTACTTC. Translated, it gives CSASRRGAQETQYF. The V and J genes are TRBV20-1 and TRBJ2-5; possible D gene TRBD2, 7 bases. This CDR3 is built from 14 residues. The V gene lost 3 bases and the J gene lost 2 bases, with 13 bases spanning the gap. Germline assignment: CDR1 DFQATT and CDR2 SNEGSKA (reference sequence).

V gene TRBV30 combines with J gene TRBJ2-1; possible D gene TRBD1, 6 bases. V was trimmed by 2 bases and J by 15 bases, leaving 17 bases between them. This CDR3 is 12 amino acids long. Germline-derived CDR1 and CDR2 are GTSNPN and SVGIG (reference sequence). This chain's CDR3 is CAWSPPPGQLFF. CDR3 in DNA: TGTGCCTGGAGTCCACCCCCGGGACAACTGTTCTTC.

Ten or more counts support this clonotype. V usage is TRBV28 and J usage is TRBJ1-2; a weak D match, TRBD1 (6 bases). CDR3 length: 16 amino acids. V was trimmed by 2 bases and J by 1 base, leaving 14 bases between them. Germline-derived CDR1 and CDR2 are MDHEN and SYDVKM. CDR3 amino acids: CASSLLWGLGNYGYTF. CDR3 DNA sequence: TGTGCCAGCAGTTTACTGTGGGGGCTGGGTAACTATGGCTACACCTTC.

This clonotype has ten or more counts. The rearrangement uses TRBV28 and TRBJ1-2; 7 nucleotides match TRBD1. V lost 5 bases and J lost 6; bases outside the gene matches: 6. The CDR3 runs 13 residues. From germline, CDR1 is MDHEN and CDR2 SYDVKM. CDR3 in amino acids: CASSPQGRNGYTF. CDR3 coding DNA: TGTGCCAGCAGTCCACAGGGGAGAAATGGCTACACCTTC.